The 7 T cell receptor beta chains below come from one sample, sequenced in a study of cytomegalovirus exposure and HLA in healthy donors. It was with 60 Vbeta and 13 Jbeta primers that the PCR ran. Data came from immunoSEQ multiplex PCR; TCRdb stores just in-frame clones and leaves some out. This sample yields roughly 100,000 clones, of which roughly 71% are seen a single time; 11% belongs to the top ten. The sample taken for sequencing was PBMCs. All receptors come from a man aged 35 to 55 in good health and CMV-seropositive.

The gene calls are TRBV18 and TRBJ2-7; unclear D gene. Germline V gives CDR1 KGHSH, CDR2 LQKENI. The CDR3 contains 12 residues. Trimming took off 5 bases at V and 2 bases at J, with 7 bases between the two ends. The CDR3 bases are TGTGCCAGCTCATCAACAGCCTACGAGCAGTACTTC. Translating gives CASSSTAYEQYF. The entire variable domain, with the rest obtained from reference TRBV18 and TRBJ2-7, is as follows: NAGVMQNPRHLVRRRGQEARLRCSPMKGHSHVYWYRQLPEEGLKFMVYLQKENIIDESGMPKERFSAEFPKEGPSILRIQQVVRGDSAAYFCASSSTAYEQYFGPGTRLTVT.

The J gene is TRBJ2-7, the V gene TRBV6-1; D might be TRBD2 (6 bases). CDR1 MNHNS and CDR2 SASEGT come from the germline V gene. This CDR3 is 14 amino acids long. V lost 6 bases and J 3 bases, leaving 15 bases between the germline ends. DNA of the CDR3: TGTGCCAGCAGAGCCGGGGACTCTTTCTACGAGCAGTACTTC. Its translation is CASRAGDSFYEQYF.

This clone was detected a few times. The chain carries TRBV11-2 and TRBJ2-1, with 11 bases matching TRBD2. This CDR3 is 16 amino acids long. J lost 9 bases, V lost 5 bases, and 12 bases had no gene match. Germline CDR1 and CDR2: SGHAT and FQNNGV. DNA for the CDR3: TGTGCCAGCAGCCTGGTACTAGCGGGAGCTGGTGGTGAGCAGTTCTTC. Translated: CASSLVLAGAGGEQFF.

The chain carries TRBV4-3 and TRBJ2-1; 12 bases agree with TRBD2. The CDR3 sequence is 16 residues long. Germline V gives CDR1 LGHNA, CDR2 YSLEER. With V trimmed by 5 bases and J by 10 bases, 12 bases remained unmatched. CDR3 nucleotides: TGCGCCAGCAGCAATGGACTAGCGGGACCTGTGGGAGAGCAGTTCTTC. Amino acids: CASSNGLAGPVGEQFF.

The V gene is TRBV7-9, the J gene TRBJ2-7; TRBD1 aligns across 8 bases. The germline CDR1 and CDR2 sequences are SEHNR and FQNEAQ (reference sequence). This CDR3 contains 15 residues. V gave up 10 bases and J gave up 4 bases; unmatched junction bases: 15. As DNA, the CDR3 is TGTGCCACCTCACGTTCAGGGGGCGGGTTGTACGAGCAGTACTTC. Amino acids: CATSRSGGGLYEQYF.

V usage is TRBV5-6 and J usage is TRBJ2-5; D unresolved. The CDR3 has 13 amino acids. CDR1 is SGHDT and CDR2 is YYEEEE in the germline V gene. V lost 4 bases and J 1 base, leaving 8 bases between the germline ends. DNA for the CDR3: TGTGCCAGCAGCCTGCGGTTCCAAGAGACCCAGTACTTC. It yields the protein CASSLRFQETQYF.

This clone was found once. The chain couples TRBV27 to TRBJ1-1; D is ambiguous. V was trimmed by 3 bases and J by 3 bases, leaving 8 bases between them. CDR3 size: 13 residues. Germline V gene lookup returns CDR1 MNHEY and CDR2 SMNVEV (reference sequence). The CDR3 nucleotides are TGTGCCAGCAGTTTGGCAGGTGACACTGAAGCTTTCTTT. It is translated as CASSLAGDTEAFF.